This T cell receptor (beta chain) was captured by sequencing in a study of vaccination and CD4 T cells after COVID-19. Study-wide points: Sampling was limited to relatively few convalescent patients, with no early post-infection timepoints studied.

This CDR3 is 14 amino acids long. The germline V gene has CDR1 MNHEY and CDR2 SVGAGI. The germline V and J ends were trimmed by 0 bases and 4 bases, with 6 bases remaining between them. Treatment meaning: roughly ten-day PBMC culture with coronavirus spike peptide pools or control peptides (ViraFEST assay). Gathered ahead of the COVID-19 pandemic (2011-2018) were the CD4+ T cells of the unexposed donor. This clonotype was detected a few times. Its antigen is not known. Cultured CD4+ T cell DNA was sequenced using the Oncomine TCR Beta short-read assay. From CD4+ T cells that had been cultured, genomic DNA was extracted. TCRdb re-derived calls from the PCR reads in MiXCR, one entry per CDR3 protein. The sample carries 9,900 or so distinct CDR3 sequences, about 30% recorded once.

V usage is TRBV6-5 and J usage is TRBJ2-2; D is uncertain. This TCR was sampled from a human donor in good health. The sample comprised CD4+ T cells from blood, cultured in vitro. CDR3 DNA sequence: TGTGCCAGCAGTTACTCTGGGGTCACCGGGGAGCTGTTTTTT. Its protein product is CASSYSGVTGELFF.